The clone carrying this T cell receptor beta chain was detected a few times. Only in-frame clones appear in the TCRdb table, and some are missing; sequencing was by immunoSEQ multiplex PCR. The table has about 330,000 clones, around 90% seen once. The data originate from a study of blood T cell repertoires in COVID-19. Germline V gene lookup returns CDR1 MGHDK and CDR2 SYGVNS. The CDR3 spans 15 residues. V shed 4 bases, J shed 2 bases, and the junction held 1 base outside the gene matches. The sequenced material came from PBMCs or T cells enriched from blood (not recorded which). This clonotype originated in a woman in her 30s who had recovered from COVID-19. V gene TRBV25-1 combines with J gene TRBJ2-7, with 14 bases aligning to TRBD2. The CDR3 DNA follows: TGTGCCAGCAGTGGGACTAGCGGGGGGACCTACGAGCAGTACTTC. Its protein is CASSGTSGGTYEQYF.